This entry lists 19 T cell receptor beta chains sequenced from one sample in a study of Ad26.COV2.S vaccination and SARS-CoV-2 variants. Sample treatment: about 20 received Ad26.COV2.S at low or high dose, single or two shots; about 5 received placebo; per-sample allocation not given. Vaccine and placebo recipients were sampled on day 63 after the first injection. Sequencing used immunoSEQ multiplex PCR; TCRdb keeps in-frame clones, though not all of them. The data contain hundreds of thousands of clones, roughly 90% of them seen just once; the ten biggest clones take up around 1.5%. Sequenced here: peripheral blood, sampled in a trial of Ad26.COV2.S vaccine versus placebo. The origin of the receptors is a person between 18 and 60 years old who received the Ad26.COV2.S COVID-19 vaccine or a placebo.

The V and J genes are TRBV4-1 and TRBJ1-2; tentatively, D is TRBD1 (6 bases). The V and J ends lost 1 base and 2 bases respectively, with 8 bases between them. The CDR3 covers 14 residues. The germline V gene has CDR1 MGHRA and CDR2 YSYEKL. CDR3 sequence: CASSQAGANYGYTF. DNA of the CDR3: TGCGCCAGCAGCCAAGCAGGGGCAAACTATGGCTACACCTTC.

This clone has just one count. The chain employs TRBV6-5 and TRBJ2-2; no clear D gene. From germline, CDR1 is MNHEY and CDR2 SVGAGI. The V and J ends lost 6 bases and 8 bases respectively, with 10 bases between them. The CDR3 length is 12 residues. CDR3 sequence reads: CASRNKKGELFF. DNA of the CDR3: TGTGCCAGCAGGAACAAAAAGGGGGAGCTGTTTTTT.

The chain links TRBV11-3 to TRBJ2-5; 10 positions agree with TRBD1. The CDR3 totals 17 residues. V shed 5 bases, J shed 1 base, and the junction held 10 bases outside the gene matches. The germline gives CDR1 SGHNT, CDR2 YENEEA. The CDR3 nucleotides read TGTGCCAGCAGCCAAGGGTCTGGGACAGGGGCCCAAGAGACCCAGTACTTC. Its translation is CASSQGSGTGAQETQYF.

This sequence joins TRBV9 and TRBJ1-6, with 7 bases fitting TRBD1. Germline lookup yields CDR1 SGDLS and CDR2 YYNGEE. The CDR3 is made up of 15 amino acids. V was pared by 3 bases and J by 7 bases, with 7 bases of the junction left unmatched. DNA for the CDR3: TGTGCCAGCAGCGGCAGACAGGGAGGCAATTCACCCCTCCACTTT. Its protein product is CASSGRQGGNSPLHF.

The J gene is TRBJ2-3, the V gene TRBV10-3; 7 bases map to TRBD2. Trimming cost V 4 bases and J 6 bases; bases outside gene matches: 4. This CDR3 is built from 13 residues. Germline values: CDR1 ENHRY, CDR2 SYGVKD. The CDR3 loop reads CAISGMGGDTQYF. CDR3 DNA: TGTGCCATCAGTGGGATGGGGGGGGATACGCAGTATTTT.

This clone was found once. This chain uses TRBV3-1 (or the pseudogene TRBV3-2) with TRBJ1-4; D is ambiguous. The germline V gene encodes CDR1 LGHDT and CDR2 YNNKEL (reference sequence). This CDR3 region has 14 residues. V was cut by 1 base and J by 5 bases, with 8 bases left in between. The CDR3 nucleotides read TGTGCCAGCAGCCAAGCTCTCATAAATGAAAAACTGTTTTTT. Translated: CASSQALINEKLFF.

This clone showed up just once. This chain uses TRBV12-3 or TRBV12-4 with TRBJ1-1; the D is unclear. Trimming stripped 7 bases from V and 0 bases from J, with 9 bases between. This CDR3 is built from 13 residues. The CDR3 region is CASTKSMNTEAFF. The CDR3 coding sequence is TGTGCCAGCACCAAGTCCATGAACACTGAAGCTTTCTTT.

The CDR3 bases are TGTGCCACCACCGGGACAGGGTCGTACACTGAAGCTTTCTTT. Amino acids: CATTGTGSYTEAFF. This sequence joins TRBV10-3 and TRBJ1-1, with 9 nucleotides matching TRBD1. Losses at the gene ends were 10 bases for V and 3 bases for J; bases not matched to a gene: 9. The germline CDR1 and CDR2 sequences are ENHRY and SYGVKD. This CDR3 is built from 14 residues.

This clone was counted a single time. The CDR3: CASQLAGVETQYF. In DNA form, the CDR3 reads TGTGCCAGCCAGCTAGCGGGAGTGGAGACCCAGTACTTC. The chain links TRBV2 to TRBJ2-5, with 10 positions matching TRBD2. Germline V gives CDR1 SNHLY, CDR2 FYNNEI. This CDR3 has 13 amino acids. V was pared by 8 bases and J by 5 bases, with 5 bases of the junction left unmatched.

The chain employs TRBV27 and TRBJ1-1, with D hard to call. There are 14 residues in the CDR3. Germline loops: CDR1 MNHEY, CDR2 SMNVEV (reference sequence). V was shortened by 3 bases and J by 1 base, with 9 bases between the two germline ends. CDR3 nucleotides: TGTGCCAGCAGTTTCGCCGGGTCGAACACTGAAGCTTTCTTT. Protein product: CASSFAGSNTEAFF.

V is TRBV7-2 and J is TRBJ2-1; TRBD2 matches at 10 bases. Unmatched junction bases numbered 7, after V lost 5 bases and J lost 3 bases. Germline lookup yields CDR1 SGHTA and CDR2 FQGNSA. The CDR3 contains 16 residues. CDR3 protein: CASSPPTSGFYNEQFF. Here the CDR3 DNA reads TGTGCCAGCAGCCCTCCGACTAGCGGGTTCTACAATGAGCAGTTCTTC.

The chain uses TRBV29-1 and TRBJ1-1; D unresolved. Per the germline V gene, CDR1 is SQVTM and CDR2 is ANQGSEA. The ends were cut back, 3 bases at V and 11 bases at J, with 19 bases in the middle. This CDR3 is built from 13 residues. CDR3 loop: CSVDPEDRRSAFF. CDR3 in DNA: TGCAGCGTTGACCCCGAGGACCGACGGTCGGCTTTCTTT.

This rearrangement joins TRBV5-5 to TRBJ1-1; TRBD1 is a possible D gene (6 bases). This CDR3 is built from 14 residues. Trimming removed 7 bases at V and 4 bases at J, with 17 bases between. CDR1 SGHKS and CDR2 YYEKEE come from the germline V gene (reference sequence). CDR3 coding DNA: TGTGCCAGCGCCTTCGGTACAGGGTTCACTGAAGCTTTCTTT. This codes for CASAFGTGFTEAFF. Based on the CDR3 plus reference TRBV5-5 and TRBJ1-1, the full variable domain is DAGVTQSPTHLIKTRGQQVTLRCSPISGHKSVSWYQQVLGQGPQFIFQYYEKEERGRGNFPDRFSARQFPNYSSELNVNALLLGDSALYLCASAFGTGFTEAFFGQGTRLTVV.

The V gene is TRBV5-1, the J gene TRBJ2-5; 9 bases map to TRBD1. The junction had 8 bases not matched to a gene; V was cut back by 7 bases and J by 4 bases. CDR3 length: 14 amino acids. Per the germline V gene, CDR1 is SGHRS and CDR2 is YFSETQ. CDR3 coding DNA: TGCGCCAGCGCCATGGGACAGGGCTTAGAGACCCAGTACTTC. Residues: CASAMGQGLETQYF.

This clone was seen more than once but under ten times. This chain links TRBV9 with TRBJ2-7; no clear D gene. The CDR3 loop spans 13 amino acids. Germline CDR1 and CDR2: SGDLS and YYNGEE. Trimming took 0 bases from V and 3 from J, leaving 7 bases between them. The CDR3, as DNA: TGTGCCAGCAGCGTAGCCCCAGGCTACGAGCAGTACTTC. It yields the protein CASSVAPGYEQYF.

The chain carries TRBV3-1 (or the pseudogene TRBV3-2) and TRBJ1-2; 7 bases are shared with TRBD1. The CDR3 consists of 16 residues. V dropped 2 bases and J dropped 3; count of bases not matched to a gene: 9. Germline values: CDR1 LGHDT, CDR2 YNNKEL (reference sequence). The CDR3 DNA reads as TGTGCCAGCAGCCAATTTGGGACAGAAAATTACTATGGCTACACCTTC. Residues: CASSQFGTENYYGYTF.

V and J are TRBV30 and TRBJ2-7, with 9 bases lining up with TRBD1. Germline CDR1 is GTSNPN and CDR2 is SVGIG (reference sequence). Losses at the gene ends were 5 bases for V and 2 bases for J; bases not matched to a gene: 4. The CDR3 runs 13 residues. CDR3 loop: CAWGTGIPYEQYF. The CDR3 DNA reads as TGTGCCTGGGGGACAGGGATACCCTACGAGCAGTACTTC.

The rearrangement links TRBV6-1 to TRBJ1-2, with D possibly matching TRBD1 (6 bases). CDR1 is MNHNS and CDR2 is SASEGT in the germline V gene. The CDR3 has 16 amino acids. Trimming removed 2 bases at V and 5 bases at J, with 18 bases between. In DNA, the CDR3 is TGTGCCAGCAGTGAAATTCCTAACCAGGGGTTTTATGGCTACACCTTC. Translated: CASSEIPNQGFYGYTF.

This sequence joins TRBV19 and TRBJ1-2; TRBD1 matches at 7 bases. Looked up from germline, CDR1 is LNHDA and CDR2 is SQIVND (reference sequence). The CDR3 extends over 14 amino acids. With 2 bases clipped from V and 8 bases from J, the junction kept 8 bases outside the gene matches. This chain's CDR3 is CASSITGAPSGYTF. The CDR3 nucleotides are TGTGCCAGTAGTATAACAGGGGCACCATCGGGCTACACCTTC.